This TCR beta chain comes out of a study of blood T cell repertoires in COVID-19. Study in general: The analysed material was cDNA or gDNA that came from T cells, B-cell-depleted T cells, or PBMCs.

Measured with immunoSEQ multiplex PCR; TCRdb has only the in-frame clones, and not every one. Counted here are 300,000 to 400,000 clones, 80% to 90% occurring once; the ten biggest clones make up over 6%. The clonotype originates from a woman aged 50 to 60 with COVID-19, enrolled during active disease. The sequencing input was peripheral blood.

The CDR3 loop is CASSLGWRASGRKSTDTQYF. The CDR3 nucleotides read TGTGCCAGCAGCTTAGGGTGGCGGGCTAGCGGGAGGAAGTCCACAGATACGCAGTATTTT. The chain couples TRBV7-6 to TRBJ2-3; 11 bases map to TRBD2. Trimming took 1 base from V and 2 from J; bases not matched to a gene: 14. The CDR3 sequence is 20 residues long. CDR1 SGHVS and CDR2 FNYEAQ come from the germline V gene.